The T cell receptor (beta chain) under discussion was sequenced for a study of blood T cells in healthy people across ages. At the level of the study: Using template switching, researchers captured about one barcoded beta molecule for each two T cells.

With a J-beta primer mix and a sample-barcoded 5' primer, a second PCR ran about 7 to 12 cycles. TCRdb re-analysed the 5' RACE reads in MiXCR, keeping a single row per CDR3 protein. Seen here are approximately 800,000 distinct CDR3 sequences, 53% observed once, and the top ten hold roughly two fifths. Germline values: CDR1 SGHTA, CDR2 FQGTGA. Trimming cost V 1 base and J 2 bases; bases outside gene matches: 2. This CDR3 spans 15 amino acids. This clonotype was sampled from a man at least 80 years old in good health. Specimen: blood. The rearrangement uses TRBV7-3 and TRBJ2-3, with TRBD2 matching 8 bases. The CDR3 region has the DNA TGTGCCAGCAGCTTAATAGCGGGGCTCACAGATACGCAGTATTTT. It codes for CASSLIAGLTDTQYF.